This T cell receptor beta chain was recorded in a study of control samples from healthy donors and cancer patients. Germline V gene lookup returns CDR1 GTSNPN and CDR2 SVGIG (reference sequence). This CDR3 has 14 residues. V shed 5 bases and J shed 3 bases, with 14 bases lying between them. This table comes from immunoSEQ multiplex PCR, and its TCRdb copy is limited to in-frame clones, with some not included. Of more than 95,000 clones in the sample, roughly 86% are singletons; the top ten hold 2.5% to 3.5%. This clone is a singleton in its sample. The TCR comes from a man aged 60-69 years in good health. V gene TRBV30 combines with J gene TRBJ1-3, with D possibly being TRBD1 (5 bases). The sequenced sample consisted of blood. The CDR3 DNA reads TGTGCCTGGGAAGGCGGGACGGATGGAAACACCATATATTTT. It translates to CAWEGGTDGNTIYF.